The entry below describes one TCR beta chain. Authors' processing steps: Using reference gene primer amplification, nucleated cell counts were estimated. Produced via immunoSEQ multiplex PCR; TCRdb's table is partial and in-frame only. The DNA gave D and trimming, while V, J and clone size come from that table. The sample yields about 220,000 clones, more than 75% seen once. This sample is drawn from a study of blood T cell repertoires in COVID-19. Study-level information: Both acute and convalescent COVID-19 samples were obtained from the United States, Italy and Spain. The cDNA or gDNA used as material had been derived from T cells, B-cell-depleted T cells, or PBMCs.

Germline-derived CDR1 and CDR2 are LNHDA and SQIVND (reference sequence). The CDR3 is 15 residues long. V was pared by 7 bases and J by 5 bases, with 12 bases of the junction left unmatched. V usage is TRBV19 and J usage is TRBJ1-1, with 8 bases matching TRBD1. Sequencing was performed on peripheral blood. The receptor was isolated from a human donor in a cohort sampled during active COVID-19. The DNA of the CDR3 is TGTGCCAGTACCCTAAAAAGTGACAGGGGTACTGAAGCTTTCTTT. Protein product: CASTLKSDRGTEAFF.